The 11 T cell receptor beta chains below come from one sample, sequenced in a study of CD8 T cells in ankylosing spondylitis. TCRdb redid the calling of the 5' RACE reads with MiXCR, one entry per CDR3 protein. The table shows approximately 240,000 distinct CDR3 sequences, with roughly a tenth occurring only once. Source material: blood, either unsorted or a sorted T cell fraction (not recorded which). These receptor sequences come from a male donor with ankylosing spondylitis or in good health (not recorded which).

This clonotype was counted many times. V and J are TRBV6-1 and TRBJ1-5; D is ambiguous. With 6 bases removed from V and 2 bases from J, the gap between germline ends came to 14 bases. Germline loops: CDR1 MNHNS, CDR2 SASEGT. This CDR3 region has 15 residues. The CDR3 DNA reads as TGTGCCAGCAGCCCCGACCTTGGTGGCAATCAGCCCCAGCATTTT. Translating it yields CASSPDLGGNQPQHF.

The DNA for the CDR3 is TGTGCCAGCAGCTTAGGTGGTTACGGTTACAATGAGCAGTTCTTC. Protein product: CASSLGGYGYNEQFF. J is TRBJ2-1 and V is TRBV7-2; D gene unclear. The CDR3 is 15 amino acids. V was shortened by 1 base and J by 4 bases, with 11 bases between the two germline ends. In germline, CDR1 is SGHTA, CDR2 FQGNSA.

This clonotype has only a few counts. V usage is TRBV5-1 and J usage is TRBJ1-2; 10 positions match TRBD1. The CDR3 loop spans 17 amino acids. The V segment lost 4 bases and the J segment 0 bases; nucleotides outside the gene matches: 9. Germline values: CDR1 SGHRS, CDR2 YFSETQ. DNA for the CDR3: TGCGCCAGCAGCCTCGGGACAGGGGTCCTTACTAACTATGGCTACACCTTC. Translating it yields CASSLGTGVLTNYGYTF. The whole variable domain, remainder taken from reference TRBV5-1 and TRBJ1-2, is KAGVTQTPRYLIKTRGQQVTLSCSPISGHRSVSWYQQTPGQGLQFLFEYFSETQRNKGNFPGRFSGRQFSNSRSEMNVSTLELGDSALYLCASSLGTGVLTNYGYTFGSGTRLTVV.

This clonotype appeared many times. This may be a read error, as it is one base from a much larger clone. The chain joins TRBV5-1 to TRBJ2-1; 7 bases line up with TRBD1. The CDR3 is 15 amino acids. Germline lookup yields CDR1 SGHRS and CDR2 YFSETQ. CDR3 in amino acids: CANSSKTGTYNEQFF. CDR3 nucleotides: TGCGCCAACAGCTCCAAGACAGGGACCTACAATGAGCAGTTCTTC.

J is TRBJ2-3 and V is TRBV30, with D possibly TRBD1 on 6 matching bases. The germline V and J ends were trimmed by 1 base and 8 bases, with 19 bases remaining between them. CDR3 length: 15 amino acids. The germline V gene has CDR1 GTSNPN and CDR2 SVGIG (reference sequence). In nucleotides, the CDR3 is TGTGCCTGGAGTGGCGGCCAGGGGTCCCCAGCTACGCAGTATTTT. Encoded protein: CAWSGGQGSPATQYF.

The sample holds many counts of this clonotype. The gene calls are TRBV10-3 and TRBJ2-7; TRBD1 is a possible D gene (6 bases). V was shortened by 7 bases and J by 0 bases, with 7 bases between the two germline ends. Germline values: CDR1 ENHRY, CDR2 SYGVKD. CDR3 length: 12 residues. The CDR3 protein is CAIKGDSYEQYF. CDR3 DNA sequence: TGTGCCATCAAGGGGGACTCCTACGAGCAGTACTTC.

This clonotype was recorded a few times. This chain uses TRBV7-9 with TRBJ2-2, with 7 positions matching TRBD1. The CDR3 spans 17 residues. V lost 4 bases to trimming and J lost 1 base; unmatched junction nucleotides: 9. Germline loops: CDR1 SEHNR, CDR2 FQNEAQ (reference sequence). The CDR3 DNA is TGTGCCAGCAGCTACCAACGGGGACAGAAGAACACCGGGGAGCTGTTTTTT. Its translation is CASSYQRGQKNTGELFF.

This clonotype was detected ten times or more. This chain uses TRBV3-1 with TRBJ2-5, with D possibly being TRBD2 (7 bases). Germline V gene data show CDR1 as LGHDT and CDR2 as YNNKEL (reference sequence). There are 16 residues in the CDR3. Trimming removed 4 bases from V and 2 bases from J, with 17 bases in between. The CDR3 here is CASSRGGGARQETQYF. The CDR3 DNA follows: TGTGCCAGCAGCCGTGGGGGGGGGGCTCGTCAAGAGACCCAGTACTTC.

This clonotype occurred many times. The chain couples TRBV12-3 or TRBV12-4 to TRBJ2-3, with a possible D match to TRBD2 (5 bases). The CDR3 loop spans 13 amino acids. V was pared by 6 bases and J by 4 bases, with 11 bases between. CDR3 bases: TGTGCCAGCAGCAGAGGGCCCTCAGATACGCAGTATTTT. It specifies CASSRGPSDTQYF.

Regarding this clonotype: The junction departs from germline at one end; a sequencing error may be responsible. The chain recombines TRBV2 with TRBJ1-2; D remains ambiguous. Germline CDR1 reads SNHLY; CDR2 reads FYNNEI. The CDR3 has 12 amino acids. The CDR3: CASSGASYDYTF. In nucleotides, the CDR3 is TGTGCCAGCAGTGGGGCGTCCTATGACTACACCTTC.

At least ten counts were recorded for this clonotype. The gene calls are TRBV5-1 and TRBJ2-3, with D maybe TRBD2 (5 bases). Germline CDR1 and CDR2: SGHRS and YFSETQ. The CDR3 is 14 amino acids. V gave up 7 bases and J gave up 1 base, with 13 bases separating them. CDR3 coding DNA: TGCGCCAGCGCTGAGGGCCCCGGCACAGATACGCAGTATTTT. Translated: CASAEGPGTDTQYF.